This T cell receptor (beta chain) was captured in a study of blood T cell repertoires in COVID-19. Trimming cost V 3 bases and J 5 bases, with 23 bases left between them. Germline V lookup: CDR1 LNHDA, CDR2 SQIVND (reference sequence). This CDR3 contains 18 residues. Here immunoSEQ multiplex PCR was the method, and the copy in TCRdb shows in-frame clones only, minus some. The repertoire has about 180,000 clones, about 79% of them found once; the top ten carry 26%. The rearrangement links TRBV19 to TRBJ2-4, with D perhaps matching TRBD2 (5 bases). The TCR sequence derives from a woman aged 70 to 79 with acute or convalescent COVID-19. The specimen sequenced was peripheral blood. CDR3 nucleotides: TGTGCCAGTAGTATCCCCTACCTACAGTACTCTAGCCAAAACATTCAGTACTTC. Protein product: CASSIPYLQYSSQNIQYF.